The clone carrying this TCR beta chain has just a few counts. Its antigen is not known. These data are taken from a study of early T cells in non-severe SARS-CoV-2 infection. Study at large: Bulk RNA isolated from unsorted whole blood underwent sequencing; chains were not paired. General observations from the study: Private and CD4 specificities were missed by VDJdb matching, which favored anti-spike CD8 responses.

The CDR3 loop spans 11 amino acids. Deletions cut 3 bases from V and 3 bases from J, with 2 bases between. Per the germline V gene, CDR1 is DFQATT and CDR2 is SNEGSKA (reference sequence). Separate cDNA molecules each had unique molecular identifiers attached to them. MiXCR, applied by TCRdb to the 5' RACE reads, yields one record per CDR3 protein. Here the sample spans about 62,000 distinct CDR3 sequences, approximately 10% being singletons. The source material was whole blood. V is TRBV20-1 and J is TRBJ2-2; D ambiguous. The source of this sequence is an adult who was a healthcare worker with PCR-confirmed SARS-CoV-2 infection or an uninfected control (not recorded which). The DNA of the CDR3 is TGCAGTGCTAGGGACACCGGGGAGCTGTTTTTT. Translation: CSARDTGELFF.